This T cell receptor (beta chain) was documented in a study of human T cells and chemical hapten exposure listed by TCRdb under 2021. Concerning the study at large: Libraries were pooled for sequencing, and per-sample TCR yields varied mainly because of small differences in library volumes within the pool. For every blood RNA sample, sequencing covered both the TCR alpha and TCR beta chains. In alopecia patients, the study followed how the peripheral blood TCR repertoire changed in vivo over primary and secondary sensitization to diphenylcyclopropenone (DPC), a hapten.

Explained via the paper, the time point label denotes: healthy volunteer bleed at 6 weeks. Total RNA was extracted from unfractionated whole blood collected in Tempus Blood RNA tubes. Five healthy volunteers served as TCR sequencing controls and were bled at day 0, 2 weeks and 6 weeks. The junction carries 18 bases between V and J, which are trimmed by 5 bases and 7 bases respectively. The CDR3 starts with the cysteine, ends with the phenylalanine, and has 16 residues. CDR3 DNA only is kept here, 48 bases in frame from base 1. Per the germline V gene, SGHTA is the CDR1 and FQGNSA is the CDR2. A remark on this clonotype: Its specific antigen is unknown. No base quality values were provided; no much bigger clone lies one nucleotide off.

The receptor library was made with RACE. Sequencing was carried out with a NextSeq 500. During library preparation, unique molecular identifiers were attached to individual cDNA molecules so that TCRs could be counted in a quantitative, reproducible way. In the authors' own workflow: Samples had a median of roughly 91,000 TCRs, with a range from about 23,224 to 750,000. The Decombinator software suite was used to annotate V, J and CDR3 in the TCR reads. To make PS versus PT1 abundance plots, every sample was subsampled to the same number of TCRs (28,000). Expanded TCRs were defined as absent before sensitization and observed at least eight times at the 2-week time point. Clones were called with MiXCR by TCRdb after fastp trimmed the public reads at Q25, and only in-frame beta chains were retained. Entries are consolidated by CDR3 protein sequence, retaining the most common genes and DNA. The V and J calls come from TCRdb's annotation, not from the publication. For this sample there are around 80,000 distinct CDR3 sequences; 7% to 9% appear just once. Jointly, the top ten make up over 1.5% of the sample.

What the study reported, not specific to this receptor: After repeated subsampling, changes were observed in the strength of the expansion versus patch-test correlation and in the threshold at which the correlation became significant. The number of TCRs above 1 in 1000 frequency did not change with DPC sensitization; there was no evidence of global repertoire structure alterations.

The sequence joins TRBV7-2 to TRBJ1-6; possibly the D gene is TRBD1, per 5 matching bases. The sample taken for sequencing was whole blood. The source of this sequence is a male donor in good health. Some clones in this sample may be carry-over from other donors' samples. CDR3 reads: CASSPPGLPPNSPLHF. The sequence in DNA is TGTGCCAGCAGCCCGCCGGGACTCCCCCCAAATTCACCCCTCCACTTT.